This T cell receptor beta chain was recorded in a study of Graves' ophthalmopathy and Graves' hyperthyroidism. Transcripts of RNA were the source for amplifying TCR beta CDR3 regions. Second-round multiplex PCR came after first-round RT-PCR with HTBI primers. TCRdb processed the multiplex PCR reads anew with MiXCR; each CDR3 protein has one entry. This sample yields 260,000 or so distinct CDR3 sequences, of which around 42% are seen a single time; less than 50% belongs to the top ten. This clonotype was seen a few times. The germline CDR1 and CDR2 sequences are DFQATT and SNEGSKA (reference sequence). The CDR3 loop spans 17 amino acids. Deletions cut 6 bases from V and 3 bases from J, with 26 bases between.

Input material: peripheral blood. The source is an adult man with Graves' ophthalmopathy. The chain joins TRBV20-1 to TRBJ1-1; D may be TRBD1 (5 bases). The CDR3 here is CSAHYGGRYVLDTEAFF. As DNA, the CDR3 is TGCAGTGCCCACTATGGGGGGAGGTACGTTCTGGACACTGAAGCTTTCTTT.